These 31 T cell receptor beta chains were sequenced from one sample in a study of shared clonotypes between healthy human individuals (dated by TCRdb to the early 2020s). Receptor amplification or capture employed the immunoSEQ multiplex PCR assay. Imported from immuneACCESS, the table was reduced by TCRdb to in-frame sequences with V and J called. These copies leave out some clones; in studies compared against another copy, an unresolved V gene accounts for under half, and the cause of the remainder is not known. The sample data list some 2.3 million clones, and approximately 93% of these were observed just once. About 0.39% of the sample lies in the top ten. Sequences were obtained from naive CD4+ T cells from PBMCs. The cell subset or site label corresponds to: CD45RA+ positively selected. Receptor source: a man in his late teens or twenties in good health. Some clones in this sample may be carry-over from other donors' samples.

The chain links TRBV9 to TRBJ1-3; perhaps TRBD1 as D (5 bases). Germline-derived CDR1 and CDR2 are SGDLS and YYNGEE. The CDR3 extends over 17 amino acids. Trimming took off 0 bases at V and 0 bases at J, with 13 bases between the two ends. CDR3 DNA sequence: TGTGCCAGCAGCGTAGGAAGGGGTAGCTCCTCTGGAAACACCATATATTTT. It is translated as CASSVGRGSSSGNTIYF. Full variable domain (rest looked up from reference TRBV9 and TRBJ1-3): DSGVTQTPKHLITATGQRVTLRCSPRSGDLSVYWYQQSLDQGLQFLIQYYNGEERAKGNILERFSAQQFPDLHSELNLSSLELGDSALYFCASSVGRGSSSGNTIYFGEGSWLTVV.

The rearrangement uses TRBV23-1 and TRBJ2-7, with 7 positions matching TRBD1. TRBV23-1 is an ORF for which the function is uncertain. The V gene end was trimmed by 4 bases and the J gene end by 0 bases; junction bases not matched to a gene: 6. CDR3 length: 15 residues. As DNA, the CDR3 is TGCGCCAGCAGTCTCCAGACAGGGATCTCCTACGAGCAGTACTTC. It specifies CASSLQTGISYEQYF.

The rearrangement joins TRBV4-2 to TRBJ2-5; 13 positions match TRBD2. J lost 3 bases, V lost 4 bases, and 2 bases had no gene match. The CDR3 is 15 amino acids. CDR1 is LGHNA, CDR2 YNFKEQ, per germline. The CDR3 reads CASSPTSGREETQYF. The CDR3 DNA sequence: TGTGCCAGCAGCCCAACTAGCGGGAGGGAAGAGACCCAGTACTTC.

The rearrangement links TRBV19 to TRBJ2-7, with D unclear. V was pared by 5 bases and J by 6 bases, with 11 bases between. Per germline, CDR1 LNHDA and CDR2 SQIVND (reference sequence). This CDR3 comprises 12 residues. The CDR3 DNA reads as TGTGCCAGTAGTTCCCCGTTATCCGAGCAGTACTTC. As protein: CASSSPLSEQYF.

The V call is TRBV7-8, the J call TRBJ2-1; D is ambiguous. The CDR3 has 14 amino acids. Trimming took off 6 bases at V and 1 base at J, with 10 bases between the two ends. Germline V gene data show CDR1 as SGHVS and CDR2 as FQNEAQ. CDR3 coding DNA: TGTGCCAGCAGTCTAGACGTATCCTACAATGAGCAGTTCTTC. This translates into CASSLDVSYNEQFF.

A remark on this clone: This sample includes further DNA sequences coding for the same CDR3. This chain connects TRBV5-1 to TRBJ1-2; no firm D call. The CDR3 is 14 residues long. Germline V gene sequence: CDR1 SGHRS, CDR2 YFSETQ. Trimming cost V 4 bases and J 3 bases, with 13 bases left between them. CDR3 nucleotides: TGCGCCAGCAGCCCCCTAGGCGGGGACTATGGCTACACCTTC. It codes for CASSPLGGDYGYTF.

The chain joins TRBV7-3 to TRBJ1-1, with TRBD1 identical over 9 bases. The CDR3 runs 15 residues. Trimming cost V 5 bases and J 5 bases; bases outside gene matches: 9. The germline V gene has CDR1 SGHTA and CDR2 FQGTGA. The CDR3 here is CASSLAGTGITEAFF. CDR3 in DNA: TGTGCCAGCAGCCTGGCCGGGACAGGGATAACTGAAGCTTTCTTT.

The rearrangement uses TRBV4-3 and TRBJ1-2; TRBD1 might be the D (5 bases). This CDR3 region has 15 residues. Germline values: CDR1 LGHNA, CDR2 YSLEER. Trimming removed 4 bases at V and 3 bases at J, with 15 bases between. CDR3 residues: CASSRTYQGDYGYTF. CDR3 bases: TGCGCCAGCAGCCGAACGTACCAGGGTGACTATGGCTACACCTTC.

This rearrangement joins TRBV19 to TRBJ2-1; D not certain. With 3 bases removed from V and 5 bases from J, the gap between germline ends came to 8 bases. Germline V lookup: CDR1 LNHDA, CDR2 SQIVND (reference sequence). The CDR3 is 13 amino acids. In nucleotides, the CDR3 is TGTGCCAGTAGTATTCTGCGGAACAATGAGCAGTTCTTC. Its protein product is CASSILRNNEQFF.

This chain joins TRBV5-1 and TRBJ2-1; TRBD2 matches 14 bases. In germline, CDR1 is SGHRS, CDR2 YFSETQ. There are 15 residues in the CDR3. With V trimmed by 4 bases and J by 8 bases, 5 bases remained unmatched. The DNA of the CDR3 is TGCGCCAGCAGCCCCGGGACTAGCGGGAGATATGAGCAGTTCTTC. It is translated as CASSPGTSGRYEQFF.

The chain recombines TRBV9 with TRBJ2-3; D remains ambiguous. Trimming pared 0 bases from V and 4 bases from J, leaving 12 bases between. The CDR3 length is 15 residues. Germline-derived CDR1 and CDR2 are SGDLS and YYNGEE. CDR3 protein: CASSVAQVMADTQYF. The CDR3 DNA reads as TGTGCCAGCAGCGTAGCCCAGGTGATGGCAGATACGCAGTATTTT.

This chain connects TRBV27 to TRBJ2-5; D gene ambiguous. Per the germline V gene, CDR1 is MNHEY and CDR2 is SMNVEV (reference sequence). V lost 6 bases, J lost 1 base, and 9 bases lay in between. The CDR3 has 13 residues. The CDR3: CASRRGIQETQYF. DNA for the CDR3: TGTGCCAGCAGAAGAGGAATCCAAGAGACCCAGTACTTC.

This clone appeared once. The rearrangement joins TRBV18 to TRBJ1-5; possible D gene TRBD1, 6 bases. The CDR3 loop spans 15 amino acids. The germline gives CDR1 KGHSH, CDR2 LQKENI. V was clipped by 6 bases and J by 2 bases, with 14 bases between them. Written as DNA, the CDR3 is TGTGCCAGCTCCCAACAGGGTTCGGGCAATCAGCCCCAGCATTTT. It codes for CASSQQGSGNQPQHF. Variable domain in full (rest from reference TRBV18 and TRBJ1-5): NAGVMQNPRHLVRRRGQEARLRCSPMKGHSHVYWYRQLPEEGLKFMVYLQKENIIDESGMPKERFSAEFPKEGPSILRIQQVVRGDSAAYFCASSQQGSGNQPQHFGDGTRLSIL.

This chain links TRBV6-1 with TRBJ1-1; the D gene is possibly TRBD1 (6 bases). V was pared by 2 bases and J by 1 base, with 11 bases between. CDR1 and CDR2 (germline): MNHNS, SASEGT. The CDR3 is 15 residues long. The DNA for the CDR3 is TGTGCCAGCAGTGAAACTGGGACACCGAACACTGAAGCTTTCTTT. This gives the protein CASSETGTPNTEAFF.

The gene calls are TRBV4-2 and TRBJ2-3; D is perhaps TRBD1 (6 bases). CDR3 length: 16 amino acids. Trimming removed 1 base at V and 0 bases at J, with 11 bases between. Germline V lookup: CDR1 LGHNA, CDR2 YNFKEQ. The CDR3 protein is CASSQAGQFSTDTQYF. CDR3 in DNA: TGTGCCAGCAGCCAAGCAGGACAGTTTAGCACAGATACGCAGTATTTT.

The gene calls are TRBV16 and TRBJ1-2; D uncertain. Per germline, CDR1 KGHSY and CDR2 FQNENV. The CDR3 consists of 13 residues. V lost 4 bases, J lost 6 bases, and 12 bases lay in between. The CDR3 loop reads CASSPRVYDGYTF. CDR3 nucleotide sequence: TGTGCCAGCAGCCCCCGGGTTTACGATGGCTACACCTTC.

V and J are TRBV6-4 and TRBJ2-7; 8 bases are a match to TRBD2. The CDR3 totals 14 residues. The germline gives CDR1 MRHNA, CDR2 SNTAGT. V lost 3 bases to trimming and J lost 4 bases; unmatched junction nucleotides: 5. CDR3 DNA: TGTGCCAGCAGTGATCCTAGCGGGCGGTACGAGCAGTACTTC. Its translation: CASSDPSGRYEQYF.

This clone was seen a single time. The chain has TRBV11-3 and TRBJ2-1; no clear D. Germline V gives CDR1 SGHNT, CDR2 YENEEA. The CDR3 spans 12 residues. V was trimmed by 4 bases and J by 5 bases, leaving 6 bases between them. CDR3 nucleotide sequence: TGTGCCAGCAGCTCCCGGAACAATGAGCAGTTCTTC. This codes for CASSSRNNEQFF.

The sample holds one count of this clone. The genes are TRBV5-1 and TRBJ2-3, with 7 positions matching TRBD2. This CDR3 is built from 17 residues. Germline-derived CDR1 and CDR2 are SGHRS and YFSETQ. V was clipped by 4 bases and J by 5 bases; unmatched bases: 16. The CDR3 sequence is CASSPSGGEGLGDTQYF. In nucleotides, the CDR3 is TGCGCCAGCAGCCCCTCTGGGGGGGAGGGCCTGGGAGATACGCAGTATTTT.

This clone appeared a few times. The gene calls are TRBV19 and TRBJ2-1; D may be TRBD1 (5 bases). The CDR3 extends over 13 amino acids. The ends were cut back, 7 bases at V and 9 bases at J, with 16 bases in the middle. The germline V gene encodes CDR1 LNHDA and CDR2 SQIVND (reference sequence). The CDR3 loop reads CASISQGQREQFF. CDR3 in DNA: TGTGCCAGTATTAGCCAGGGCCAACGTGAGCAGTTCTTC.

The chain uses TRBV6-1 and TRBJ1-2; TRBD1 might be the D (6 bases). The CDR3 runs 15 residues. Per the germline V gene, CDR1 is MNHNS and CDR2 is SASEGT. V was pared by 6 bases and J by 4 bases, with 18 bases between. The CDR3, as DNA: TGTGCCAGCAGGATTAAAGGAGACAGGCCCTATGGCTACACCTTC. Its translation is CASRIKGDRPYGYTF.

J is TRBJ2-3 and V is TRBV6-6; D call uncertain. CDR3 size: 13 residues. V was clipped by 6 bases and J by 0 bases, with 7 bases between them. Germline V gives CDR1 MNHNY, CDR2 SVGAGI (reference sequence). In DNA form, the CDR3 reads TGTGCCAGCAGACGACCTAGCACAGATACGCAGTATTTT. Translation gives CASRRPSTDTQYF.

The chain has TRBV2 and TRBJ2-1; no reliable D call. The CDR3 runs to 14 residues. The germline V gene has CDR1 SNHLY and CDR2 FYNNEI. Trimming pared 6 bases from V and 5 bases from J, leaving 14 bases between. The CDR3 region has the DNA TGTGCCAGCAGGGGTACTCATACCAACAATGAGCAGTTCTTC. This codes for CASRGTHTNNEQFF.

This CDR3 reads CSVDRGFGTGELFF. The CDR3 DNA follows: TGCAGCGTAGACAGGGGTTTTGGAACCGGGGAGCTGTTTTTT. V is TRBV29-1 and J is TRBJ2-2, with TRBD1 matching over 8 bases. V was pared by 6 bases and J by 5 bases, with 8 bases of the junction left unmatched. Germline V gives CDR1 SQVTM, CDR2 ANQGSEA. The CDR3 contains 14 residues.

This clone has just one count. V gene TRBV28 combines with J gene TRBJ2-7; 9 positions match TRBD2. The V gene end was trimmed by 7 bases and the J gene end by 2 bases; junction bases not matched to a gene: 6. Germline V lookup: CDR1 MDHEN, CDR2 SYDVKM. The CDR3 loop spans 14 amino acids. The CDR3 region has the DNA TGTGCCAGCACCAAGACTAGCGGCACCTACGAGCAGTACTTC. As protein: CASTKTSGTYEQYF.

The chain joins TRBV30 to TRBJ1-2, with no clear D. This CDR3 comprises 14 residues. Per germline, CDR1 GTSNPN and CDR2 SVGIG (reference sequence). V was trimmed by 3 bases and J by 4 bases, leaving 15 bases between them. This chain's CDR3 is CAWRVRQAIYGYTF. The CDR3 DNA is TGTGCCTGGAGAGTTCGGCAGGCCATCTATGGCTACACCTTC.

CDR3 sequence (DNA): TGTGCCAGCAGTTCAAGTAAGGGCTCCGCACAAGATACGCAGTATTTT. This codes for CASSSSKGSAQDTQYF. The genes are TRBV28 and TRBJ2-3; D uncertain. With 4 bases removed from V and 5 bases from J, the gap between germline ends came to 19 bases. In germline, CDR1 is MDHEN, CDR2 SYDVKM. This CDR3 is 16 amino acids long.

The chain carries TRBV28 and TRBJ1-2; D is possibly TRBD1 (5 bases). Per germline, CDR1 MDHEN and CDR2 SYDVKM. V was shortened by 3 bases and J by 2 bases, with 13 bases between the two germline ends. This CDR3 spans 15 amino acids. The CDR3 DNA reads as TGTGCCAGCAGTTTGAAGGGGCCCCTAAACTATGGCTACACCTTC. Protein sequence: CASSLKGPLNYGYTF.

This chain joins TRBV15 and TRBJ1-2; unclear D gene. The CDR3 loop spans 15 amino acids. Germline V lookup: CDR1 LNHNV, CDR2 YYDKDF (reference sequence). V lost 0 bases and J 8 bases, leaving 16 bases between the germline ends. The DNA of the CDR3 is TGTGCCACCAGCAGAGATCGGAACAGCATTGGAGGCTACACCTTC. Translation gives CATSRDRNSIGGYTF.

The V gene is TRBV7-6, the J gene TRBJ2-7, with TRBD2 matching 11 bases. J was trimmed by 0 bases and V by 1 base; bases with no gene match: 5. The CDR3 runs 17 residues. CDR1 is SGHVS, CDR2 FNYEAQ, per germline. Here the CDR3 reads CASSLGVAGGNSYEQYF. In nucleotides, the CDR3 is TGTGCCAGCAGCTTAGGGGTAGCGGGAGGGAACTCCTACGAGCAGTACTTC.

The chain carries TRBV28 and TRBJ2-5; D perhaps matches TRBD1 (5 bases). V dropped 3 bases and J dropped 5 bases, with 13 bases sitting between them. The CDR3 is 14 residues long. Germline V gene lookup returns CDR1 MDHEN and CDR2 SYDVKM. This chain's CDR3 is CASSFRGSVETQYF. For the CDR3, the DNA is TGTGCCAGCAGTTTTAGGGGCTCGGTCGAGACCCAGTACTTC.